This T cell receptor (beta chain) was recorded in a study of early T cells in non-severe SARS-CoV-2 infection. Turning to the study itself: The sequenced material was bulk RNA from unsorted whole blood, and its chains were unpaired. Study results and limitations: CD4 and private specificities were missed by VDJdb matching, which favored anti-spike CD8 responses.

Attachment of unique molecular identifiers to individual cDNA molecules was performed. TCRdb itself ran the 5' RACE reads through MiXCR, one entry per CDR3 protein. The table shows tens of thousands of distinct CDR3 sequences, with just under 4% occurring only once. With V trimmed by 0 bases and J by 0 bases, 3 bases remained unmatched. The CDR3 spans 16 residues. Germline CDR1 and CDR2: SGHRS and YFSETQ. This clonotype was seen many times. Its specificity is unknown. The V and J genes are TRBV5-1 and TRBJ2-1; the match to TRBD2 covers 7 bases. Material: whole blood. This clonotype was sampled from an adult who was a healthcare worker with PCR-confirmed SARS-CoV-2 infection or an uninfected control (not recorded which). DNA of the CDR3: TGCGCCAGCAGCTTGGCTGGCGGGAGCTCCTACAATGAGCAGTTCTTC. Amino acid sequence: CASSLAGGSSYNEQFF.